The T cell receptor beta chain described here comes from a study of response to subunit inactivated influenza vaccine. MiXCR was run by TCRdb on the RT-PCR reads, yielding one entry per CDR3 protein. This table holds more than 450,000 distinct CDR3 sequences, 7.6% found once. Germline V gives CDR1 SEHNR, CDR2 FQNEAQ (reference sequence). The CDR3 extends over 13 amino acids. V was trimmed by 1 base and J by 7 bases, leaving 8 bases between them. For this clonotype: Its antigen is not known.

Whole-study results and caveats: Every seasonal influenza vaccination brings in few new T cells, the authors suggested.

The sequencing here drew on PBMCs from blood, taken roughly 24 months after vaccination. The chain combines TRBV7-9 with TRBJ1-5; D is unclear. This clonotype was obtained from a man aged 50 to 69 who received an inactivated influenza vaccine. The CDR3 bases are TGTGCCAGCAGCTTAGGGAATTGGCAGCCCCAGCATTTT. Protein: CASSLGNWQPQHF.